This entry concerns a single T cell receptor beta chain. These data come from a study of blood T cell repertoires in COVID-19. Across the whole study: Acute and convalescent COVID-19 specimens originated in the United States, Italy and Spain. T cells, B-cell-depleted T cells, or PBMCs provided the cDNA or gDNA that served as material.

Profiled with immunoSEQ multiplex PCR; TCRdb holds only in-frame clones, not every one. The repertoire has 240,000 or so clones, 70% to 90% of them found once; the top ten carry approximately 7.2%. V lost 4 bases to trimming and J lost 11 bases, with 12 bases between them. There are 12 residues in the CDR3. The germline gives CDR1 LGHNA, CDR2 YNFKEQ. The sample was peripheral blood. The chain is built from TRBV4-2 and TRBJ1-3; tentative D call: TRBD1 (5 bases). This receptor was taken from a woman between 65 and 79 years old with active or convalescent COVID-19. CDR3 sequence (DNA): TGTGCCAGCAGCCTAAGTGGGACTCCCATATATTTT. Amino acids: CASSLSGTPIYF.